These 3 T cell receptor beta chains came from one sample sequenced in a study of blood T cell repertoires in COVID-19. Sequencing was performed with immunoSEQ multiplex PCR; in TCRdb, only in-frame clones are kept and a portion is missing. The table lists fewer than 150,000 clones, 85% of them singletons. The sample consisted of peripheral blood. All receptors derive from a human donor in a cohort sampled during active COVID-19.

V is TRBV27 and J is TRBJ2-1; 13 bases match TRBD2. Germline lookup yields CDR1 MNHEY and CDR2 SMNVEV (reference sequence). This CDR3 spans 16 amino acids. Losses at the gene ends were 5 bases for V and 1 base for J; bases not matched to a gene: 2. CDR3 in DNA: TGTGCCAGCAGTGGGACTAGCGGGGCGTCCTACAATGAGCAGTTCTTC. Amino acid sequence: CASSGTSGASYNEQFF.

The chain employs TRBV6-2 or TRBV6-3 and TRBJ2-2, with TRBD2 as a possible D gene (6 bases). Looked up from germline, CDR1 is MNHEY and CDR2 is SVGEGT. V lost 4 bases and J lost 0, with 12 bases in between. The CDR3 runs 16 residues. CDR3 in amino acids: CASSLGSSANTGELFF. The DNA for the CDR3 is TGTGCCAGCAGTTTGGGTTCTAGCGCGAACACCGGGGAGCTGTTTTTT.

The CDR3 DNA reads TGCGCCAGCAGCCAGACTGGGCGGGATAAGAAGTTCTTC. It specifies CASSQTGRDKKFF. The gene calls are TRBV4-3 and TRBJ2-1; TRBD2 might be the D (6 bases). CDR1 and CDR2 (germline): LGHNA, YSLEER. V lost 3 bases, J lost 14 bases, and 17 bases lay in between. The CDR3 sequence is 13 residues long.